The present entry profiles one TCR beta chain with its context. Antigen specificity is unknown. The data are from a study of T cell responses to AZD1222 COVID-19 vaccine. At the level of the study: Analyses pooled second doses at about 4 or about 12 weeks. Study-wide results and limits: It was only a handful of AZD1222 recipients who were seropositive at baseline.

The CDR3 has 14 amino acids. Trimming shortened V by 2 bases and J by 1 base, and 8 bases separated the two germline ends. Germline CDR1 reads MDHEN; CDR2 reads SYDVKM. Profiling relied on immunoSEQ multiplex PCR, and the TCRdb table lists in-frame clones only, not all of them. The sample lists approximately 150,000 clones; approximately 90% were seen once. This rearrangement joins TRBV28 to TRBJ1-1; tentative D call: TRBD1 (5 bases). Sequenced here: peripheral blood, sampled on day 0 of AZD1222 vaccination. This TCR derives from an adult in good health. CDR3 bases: TGTGCCAGCAGTTTAAGACAGCAGAACACTGAAGCTTTCTTT. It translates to CASSLRQQNTEAFF.